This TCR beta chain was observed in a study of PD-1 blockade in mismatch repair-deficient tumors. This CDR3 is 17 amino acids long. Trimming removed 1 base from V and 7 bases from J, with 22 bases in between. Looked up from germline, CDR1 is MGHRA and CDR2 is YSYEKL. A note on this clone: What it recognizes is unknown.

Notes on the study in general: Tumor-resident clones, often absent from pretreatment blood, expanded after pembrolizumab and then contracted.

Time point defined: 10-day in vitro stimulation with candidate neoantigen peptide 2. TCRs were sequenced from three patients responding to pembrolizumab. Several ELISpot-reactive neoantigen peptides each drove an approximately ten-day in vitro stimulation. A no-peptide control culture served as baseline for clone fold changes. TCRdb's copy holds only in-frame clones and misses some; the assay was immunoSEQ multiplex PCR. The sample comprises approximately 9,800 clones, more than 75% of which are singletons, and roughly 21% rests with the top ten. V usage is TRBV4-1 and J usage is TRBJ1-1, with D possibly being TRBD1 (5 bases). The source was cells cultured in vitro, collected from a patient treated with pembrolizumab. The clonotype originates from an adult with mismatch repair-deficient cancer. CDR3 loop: CASSQGVGFRVHDEAFF. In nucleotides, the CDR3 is TGCGCCAGCAGCCAAGGAGTCGGTTTCAGGGTGCATGATGAAGCTTTCTTT.